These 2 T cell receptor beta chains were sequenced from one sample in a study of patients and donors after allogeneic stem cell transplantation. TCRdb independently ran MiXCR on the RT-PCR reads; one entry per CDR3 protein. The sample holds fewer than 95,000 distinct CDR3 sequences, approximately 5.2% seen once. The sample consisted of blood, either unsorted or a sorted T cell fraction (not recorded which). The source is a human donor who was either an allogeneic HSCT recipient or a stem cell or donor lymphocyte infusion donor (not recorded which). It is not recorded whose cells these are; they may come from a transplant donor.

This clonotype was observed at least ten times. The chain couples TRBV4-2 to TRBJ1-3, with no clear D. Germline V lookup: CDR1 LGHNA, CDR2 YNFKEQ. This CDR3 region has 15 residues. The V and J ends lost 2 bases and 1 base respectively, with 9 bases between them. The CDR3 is CASSQRGVSGNTIYF. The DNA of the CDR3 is TGTGCCAGCAGCCAACGCGGGGTATCTGGAAACACCATATATTTT.

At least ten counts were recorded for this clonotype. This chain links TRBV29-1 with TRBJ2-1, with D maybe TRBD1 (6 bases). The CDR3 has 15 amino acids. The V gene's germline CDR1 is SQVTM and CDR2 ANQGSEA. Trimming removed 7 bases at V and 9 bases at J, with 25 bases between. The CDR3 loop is CSAFTGSQDHGEQFF. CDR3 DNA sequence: TGCAGCGCCTTCACAGGGTCCCAAGACCACGGTGAGCAGTTCTTC.